The rows below give T cell receptor beta chains drawn from one sample of a study of blood T cell repertoires in COVID-19. Using immunoSEQ multiplex PCR, the repertoire was profiled, and TCRdb retains in-frame clones only, with some absent. The table records 150,000 to 200,000 clones, 86% of them present only once. Sequenced input: PBMCs or T cells enriched from blood (not recorded which). The origin of the receptors is a woman aged 30 to 39 who had recovered from COVID-19. Both conserved end residues are part of each CDR3. The D gene is left open where the match is weak. Rows may omit the clone size; those that give it use once, few, many or a size class.

>.|TRBV5-1|.|TRBJ2-3
TGCGCCAGCAGCCTCTCGGGACTTACAGATACGCAGTATTTT
CASSLSGLTDTQYF
>.|TRBV24-1|.|TRBJ1-5
TGTGCCACCAGTGATGGGGCAGGAGGCAATCAGCCCCAGCATTTT
CATSDGAGGNQPQHF
>once|TRBV28|TRBD1|TRBJ1-2
TGTGCCAGCACCCCAGGGGGCGTTCCTGGCTACACCTTC
CASTPGGVPGYTF
>once|TRBV10-1|.|TRBJ1-1
TGCGCCAGCAGTACAGGGCCCCACAGTGAAGCTTTCTTT
CASSTGPHSEAFF
>once|TRBV19|.|TRBJ2-7
TGTGCCAGTAGTACACAGGGGGGGGCCTACGAGCAGTACTTC
CASSTQGGAYEQYF
>.|TRBV2|.|TRBJ1-1
TGTGCCAGCACCTGGGACACCTTGAACACTGAAGCTTTCTTT
CASTWDTLNTEAFF
>.|TRBV23-1|TRBD1|TRBJ1-5
TGCGCCAGCAGCCCCGCCCGGGACAGGCTCAATCAGCCCCAGCATTTT
CASSPARDRLNQPQHF
>.|TRBV29-1|TRBD1|TRBJ1-1
TGCAGCGTTGAGAACAGGGGGCCGAACATTGAAGCTTTCTTT
CSVENRGPNIEAFF
>.|TRBV27|TRBD2|TRBJ2-7
TGTGCCAGCAGTGCACCGGGACTATCCTACGAGCAGTACTTC
CASSAPGLSYEQYF
>.|TRBV27|.|TRBJ2-1
TGTGCCAGCAGTCCCCTGGCGAGCGGCCCCTACAATGAGCAGTTCTTC
CASSPLASGPYNEQFF
>.|TRBV30|.|TRBJ1-1
TGTGCCTGGAACATACACCGGAACACTGAAGCTTTCTTT
CAWNIHRNTEAFF
>.|TRBV5-1|TRBD1|TRBJ2-6
TGCGCCAGCAGCTTTGGTAAGGACAGGGTTTCTGGGGCCAACGTCCTGACTTTC
CASSFGKDRVSGANVLTF
>.|TRBV6-5|.|TRBJ2-1
TGTGCCAGCAGCCCGGGACTGTCAAAGCACGAGCAGTTCTTC
CASSPGLSKHEQFF
>.|TRBV14|TRBD2|TRBJ2-3
TGTGCCAGCAGAGCGGGAGCGGCAGATACGCAGTATTTT
CASRAGAADTQYF
>.|TRBV7-9|TRBD1|TRBJ2-7
TGTGCCAGCAGCTTTGGACAGGGCACCTCCTACGAGCAGTACTTC
CASSFGQGTSYEQYF
>.|TRBV10-3|.|TRBJ1-2
TGTGCCATCAGGGACAGCCCGCAGGGAGGCTACACCTTC
CAIRDSPQGGYTF
>.|TRBV4-1|TRBD1|TRBJ1-6
TGCGCCAGCAGCCAAGACAGGGGGCTGGTCTCTAATTCACCCCTCCACTTT
CASSQDRGLVSNSPLHF
>once|TRBV6-5|TRBD1|TRBJ1-4
TGTGCCAGCAGTTACTCGATTGGACAGGGATTTGAACTGTTTTTT
CASSYSIGQGFELFF
>.|TRBV7-9|TRBD2|TRBJ2-5
TGTGCCGTAGGAGGGAGGGCTTTCCAAGAGACCCAGTACTTC
CAVGGRAFQETQYF
>.|TRBV13|.|TRBJ1-4
TGTGCCAGCAGCCGCCTTAACGGGCCTCCCGAGGGTGAAAAACTGTTTTTT
CASSRLNGPPEGEKLFF
>.|TRBV9|.|TRBJ1-1
TGTGCCAGCAGCGTATCACCCACGGACACTGAAGCTTTCTTT
CASSVSPTDTEAFF
>.|TRBV18|.|TRBJ2-3
TGTGCCAGCTCACCGATCCCGGGCACAGATACGCAGTATTTT
CASSPIPGTDTQYF
>.|TRBV20-1|TRBD1|TRBJ1-1
TGCAGTGCTAGTCAGGGGGGGAACACTGAAGCTTTCTTT
CSASQGGNTEAFF
>.|TRBV14|TRBD2|TRBJ2-7
TGTGCCAGCAGCGGGAAGGCCGGGACTAGCGGGAGGAAGGAGCAGTACTTC
CASSGKAGTSGRKEQYF
>.|TRBV27|.|TRBJ2-3
TGTGCCAGCAGTTTAGTGGGCCCCTTCACAGATACGCAGTATTTT
CASSLVGPFTDTQYF
>.|TRBV16|.|TRBJ2-1
TGTGCCAGCAGCCGACAGGACAGCTACAATGAGCAGTTCTTC
CASSRQDSYNEQFF
>.|TRBV2|.|TRBJ1-5
TGTGCCAGCAGTGTCTTGTTTGATGGGAGGGGCGGTAGCAATCAGCCCCAGCATTTT
CASSVLFDGRGGSNQPQHF
>once|TRBV9|.|TRBJ2-5
TGTGCCAGCAGCGTAGGACCGGCGGGAGAGACCCAGTACTTC
CASSVGPAGETQYF
>.|TRBV7-8|TRBD2|TRBJ2-3
TGTGCCAGCAGCTTGACTAGCGGGAGATCAGCAGATACGCAGTATTTT
CASSLTSGRSADTQYF